These T cell receptor beta chains were read from a single sample in a study of post-analysis software for immune sequencing data. In TCRdb, the PCR reads were re-called with MiXCR into one record per CDR3 protein. The data contain 700,000 to 900,000 distinct CDR3 sequences, more than 45% of them singletons. Sequencing was done on a sample of blood. All receptors come from a girl under 18 with multiple sclerosis. The CDR3 runs from the conserved cysteine through the conserved F or W. D genes are given only for firm matches. The listing skips clone size in some rows; elsewhere it reads once, few, many or a size class.

len	v_gene	d_gene	j_gene	abundance	CDR3nt	CDR3aa
14	TRBV12-3/TRBV12-4	.	TRBJ1-5	.	TGTGCCAGCAGACCGACAGGAAGGAATCAGCCCCAGCATTTT	CASRPTGRNQPQHF
14	TRBV30	TRBD1	TRBJ2-1	.	TGTGCCTGGAGTATCTCGGGACAGGGCAATGAGCAGTTCTTC	CAWSISGQGNEQFF
13	TRBV6-2/TRBV6-3	TRBD2	TRBJ2-1	.	TGTGCCAGCAGTTCTAGCGGGAGGCCCCGGCAGTTCTTC	CASSSSGRPRQFF
17	TRBV4-2	TRBD1	TRBJ2-7	few	TGTGCCAGCAGCCCCTCTCTAGGGGCAGGGGGCTACTACGAGCAGTACTTC	CASSPSLGAGGYYEQYF
13	TRBV6-5	.	TRBJ1-4	few	TGTGCCAGCAGTCCCTCGCGGGGTGAAAAACTGTTTTTT	CASSPSRGEKLFF
15	TRBV5-1	.	TRBJ1-2	once	TGCGCCAGCAGCTTGGTCGCCAACAGAGACTATGGCTACACCTTC	CASSLVANRDYGYTF
17	TRBV5-1	TRBD2	TRBJ2-1	few	TGCGCCAGCAGCTTGGGCGGGAGGGCCCTCGTGGACTATGAGCAGTTCTTC	CASSLGGRALVDYEQFF
14	TRBV7-6	TRBD2	TRBJ2-5	.	TGTGCCAGCAGCTCTAGCGGGAGGGCCACTGAGCAGTACTTC	CASSSSGRATEQYF
15	TRBV20-1	.	TRBJ1-4	few	TGCAGTGCTAGAGATTCATCTGGGGGTAATGAAAAACTGTTTTTT	CSARDSSGGNEKLFF
16	TRBV10-1	TRBD1	TRBJ2-7	once	TGCGCCAGCAGTGAGTCGAAGGGACAGGGGGCCTACGAGCAGTACTTC	CASSESKGQGAYEQYF
17	TRBV28	TRBD2	TRBJ2-1	once	TGTGCCAGCAGTCGCGGGACTAGCGGGAGTGGGTACAATGAGCAGTTCTTC	CASSRGTSGSGYNEQFF
14	TRBV12-3/TRBV12-4	TRBD1	TRBJ2-1	.	TGTGCCAGCAGTAAGGGACAGGGTGCCAATGAGCAGTTCTTC	CASSKGQGANEQFF
15	TRBV20-1	.	TRBJ1-5	.	TGCAGTGCTAGACCCCTAAGTGGGAGCAATCAGCCCCAGCATTTT	CSARPLSGSNQPQHF
16	TRBV4-2	TRBD1	TRBJ1-2	.	TGTGCCAGCAGCCAAGAGGGACAGGCTAATAACTATGGCTACACCTTC	CASSQEGQANNYGYTF
15	TRBV5-5	.	TRBJ2-1	.	TGTGCCAGCATCCAGTCAGGGAGCTCCTACAATGAGCAGTTCTTC	CASIQSGSSYNEQFF
16	TRBV4-2	TRBD2	TRBJ2-5	few	TGTGCCAGCAGCCAAGGTGATCTAGCGGGACAAGAGACCCAGTACTTC	CASSQGDLAGQETQYF
14	TRBV29-1	.	TRBJ1-1	.	TGCAGCGTGGTTAAACGCGGGGGTGACACTGAAGCTTTCTTT	CSVVKRGGDTEAFF
17	TRBV4-1	.	TRBJ2-7	.	TGCGCCAACAGCCAAGATAATGAGGGGGGGACCTCCTACGAGCAGTACTTC	CANSQDNEGGTSYEQYF
15	TRBV6-5	TRBD1	TRBJ2-7	.	TGTGCCAGCAGTTACAGGGGGCCTTCCTCCTACGAGCAGTACTTC	CASSYRGPSSYEQYF